Below are 12 T cell receptor beta chains sequenced from a single sample in a study of blood T cell repertoires in COVID-19 (dated by TCRdb to 2018 to 2020). Library preparation was by the immunoSEQ multiplex PCR assay. In TCRdb, the immuneACCESS table is reduced to in-frame sequences with V and J assigned. These tables do not hold every clone; where another copy was compared, an unresolved V gene accounts for under half, and the others remain unexplained. This sample has about 410,000 clones in its table, and approximately 89% of those were observed once. Approximately 1.5% of the sample goes to the ten largest clones. The specimen was peripheral blood. These receptors all stem from a middle-aged woman with COVID-19, enrolled during active disease.

V and J are TRBV5-1 and TRBJ2-5, with TRBD1 identical over 9 bases. The J segment lost 2 bases and the V segment lost 4 bases, leaving 3 bases of the junction unmatched. CDR1 is SGHRS, CDR2 YFSETQ, per germline. The CDR3 loop spans 14 amino acids. The DNA for the CDR3 is TGCGCCAGCAGCCCGGGACAGGGACAAGAGACCCAGTACTTC. It is translated as CASSPGQGQETQYF.

This clone showed up just once. The chain recombines TRBV24-1 with TRBJ2-2; weak D call: TRBD2 (5 bases). V shed 6 bases and J shed 2 bases, with 9 bases lying between them. Germline loops: CDR1 KGHDR, CDR2 SFDVKD. This CDR3 comprises 14 residues. CDR3 nucleotide sequence: TGTGCCACCAGTAACCGGGAAAACACCGGGGAGCTGTTTTTT. It codes for CATSNRENTGELFF.

The V call is TRBV5-1, the J call TRBJ2-6; a weak D match, TRBD2 (6 bases). The CDR3 contains 17 residues. V lost 4 bases and J 4 bases, leaving 18 bases between the germline ends. The germline gives CDR1 SGHRS, CDR2 YFSETQ. Here the CDR3 DNA reads TGCGCCAGCAGCCCCCCGCTAGCCGGGGGAGGGGCCAACGTCCTGACTTTC. Protein: CASSPPLAGGGANVLTF.

In its sample, this clone was seen once. V and J are TRBV3-1 (or the pseudogene TRBV3-2) and TRBJ1-2, with TRBD1 identical over 7 bases. The V gene end was trimmed by 5 bases and the J gene end by 3 bases; junction bases not matched to a gene: 9. Per the germline V gene, CDR1 is LGHDT and CDR2 is YNNKEL (reference sequence). The CDR3 totals 15 residues. The CDR3 DNA reads as TGTGCCAGCAGCTTATCGACAGGGAATTACTATGGCTACACCTTC. Encoded protein: CASSLSTGNYYGYTF.

The chain couples TRBV7-2 to TRBJ1-6; tentatively, D is TRBD1 (6 bases). Trimming removed 7 bases from V and 8 bases from J, with 15 bases in between. Germline assignment: CDR1 SGHTA and CDR2 FQGNSA. The CDR3 is 14 residues long. CDR3 sequence reads: CASNLDSRHSPLHF. The DNA of the CDR3 is TGTGCCAGCAACTTGGACAGCAGACATTCACCCCTCCACTTT.

The genes are TRBV18 and TRBJ1-4; TRBD1 might be the D (6 bases). CDR3 size: 15 residues. Per the germline V gene, CDR1 is KGHSH and CDR2 is LQKENI. V lost 3 bases and J 3 bases, leaving 11 bases between the germline ends. The CDR3: CASSPETGANEKLFF. The CDR3 DNA reads as TGTGCCAGCTCACCCGAGACAGGAGCTAATGAAAAACTGTTTTTT.

In its sample, this clone was seen once. This chain connects TRBV6-2 or TRBV6-3 to TRBJ2-5, with a weak D call TRBD2 (5 bases). Germline V gene sequence: CDR1 MNHEY, CDR2 SVGEGT. The CDR3 length is 16 residues. Trimming took 2 bases from V and 4 from J, leaving 17 bases between them. The CDR3: CASSYPLTGRRETQYF. CDR3 nucleotide sequence: TGTGCCAGCAGTTACCCCCTAACGGGAAGGAGAGAGACCCAGTACTTC.

The V and J genes are TRBV6-2 or TRBV6-3 and TRBJ2-1, with 12 bases matching TRBD2. The CDR3 consists of 18 residues. Per the germline V gene, CDR1 is MNHEY and CDR2 is SVGEGT. Unmatched junction bases numbered 12, after V lost 5 bases and J lost 4 bases. The CDR3 coding sequence is TGTGCCAGCAGTACAGGACTAGCGGGGCTCGCGGGGTACAATGAGCAGTTCTTC. Translating gives CASSTGLAGLAGYNEQFF.

In regard to this clone: Other DNA sequences from this sample encode an identical CDR3 as well. The V gene is TRBV23-1, the J gene TRBJ1-1; D is perhaps TRBD1 (5 bases). TRBV23-1 is an open reading frame whose function is uncertain. V was pared by 8 bases and J by 11 bases, with 21 bases between. This CDR3 region has 13 residues. The CDR3 DNA sequence: TGCGCCAGCGGACCTTGGGGGGAGCTGTACGCTTTCTTT. This sequence encodes CASGPWGELYAFF.

The rearrangement links TRBV28 to TRBJ1-1; 8 bases fit TRBD1. Per germline, CDR1 MDHEN and CDR2 SYDVKM. The V and J ends lost 2 bases and 4 bases, in that order; junction bases with no gene match: 9. The CDR3 contains 16 residues. The CDR3 here is CASSLGGQGGRTEAFF. CDR3 bases: TGTGCCAGCAGTTTAGGAGGACAGGGTGGGCGCACTGAAGCTTTCTTT.

CDR3 coding DNA: TGTGCCAGCAGTTACGGGGGGGCTGCAGATACGCAGTATTTT. Its translation: CASSYGGAADTQYF. This chain uses TRBV6-6 with TRBJ2-3, with D possibly being TRBD2 (7 bases). Germline V gene sequence: CDR1 MNHNY, CDR2 SVGAGI (reference sequence). CDR3 size: 14 residues. With 2 bases removed from V and 4 bases from J, the gap between germline ends came to 10 bases.

Here the CDR3 DNA reads TGTGCCACCCAGGCGGGTCCCCAGCCCCAGCATTTT. It specifies CATQAGPQPQHF. This chain links TRBV15 with TRBJ1-5, with D unclear. The V end was cut by 8 bases, the J end by 7 bases, with 12 bases between. Germline CDR1 and CDR2: LNHNV and YYDKDF (reference sequence). CDR3 length: 12 amino acids.